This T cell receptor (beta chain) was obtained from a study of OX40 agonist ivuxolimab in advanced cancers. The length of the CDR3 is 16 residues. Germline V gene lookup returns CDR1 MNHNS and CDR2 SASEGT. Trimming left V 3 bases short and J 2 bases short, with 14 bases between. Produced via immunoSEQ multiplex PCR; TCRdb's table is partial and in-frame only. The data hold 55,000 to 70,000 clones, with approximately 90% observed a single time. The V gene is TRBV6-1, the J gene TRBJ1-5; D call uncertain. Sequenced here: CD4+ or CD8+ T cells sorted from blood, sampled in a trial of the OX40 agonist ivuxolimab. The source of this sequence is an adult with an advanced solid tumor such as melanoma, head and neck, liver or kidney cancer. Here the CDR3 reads CASSDRYVDGNQPQHF. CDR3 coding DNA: TGTGCCAGCAGTGATCGTTACGTGGACGGCAATCAGCCCCAGCATTTT.